Included here is one T cell receptor beta chain sequence, with context. The sample holds other DNA sequences that translate to the same CDR3. TCRdb keeps only in-frame clones here, not all; method: immunoSEQ multiplex PCR. Among 150,000 to 200,000 clones listed, around 80% were seen once. This sample is drawn from a study of blood T cell repertoires in COVID-19. The recovered donors of Cohort 3 showed two negative PCRs, clearance, or symptom resolution. The CDR3 is 13 residues long. CDR1 and CDR2 from the germline V gene are SNHLY and FYNNEI. Trimming pared 5 bases from V and 10 bases from J, leaving 15 bases between.

What was sequenced was PBMCs or T cells enriched from blood (not recorded which). This chain joins TRBV2 and TRBJ1-5; tentatively, D is TRBD1 (6 bases). The receptor's source is a man aged 45-60 years who had recovered from COVID-19. The CDR3 sequence is CASSRGQFQPQHF. CDR3 bases: TGTGCCAGCAGTCGGGGACAATTCCAACCCCAGCATTTT.